This is a list of T cell receptor beta chains from one sample in a study of CD8 T cells in Susac syndrome. TCRdb re-called the immunoSEQ multiplex PCR reads with MiXCR, one entry per CDR3 protein. The sample consists of fewer than 300,000 distinct CDR3 sequences, approximately 85% of them appearing once. The sample comprised CD8+ T cells from PBMCs. These receptors were taken from a human donor with multiple sclerosis. Both conserved end residues are part of each CDR3. A D gene is named only where the DNA matches it firmly. Rows give clone size only sometimes, using once, few, many, or a class for an expanded clone.

>-|-|TRBV15|16|TRBJ1-4
TGTGCCACCAGCAGAGATTTAGGCACAACTAATGAAAAACTGTTTTTT
CATSRDLGTTNEKLFF
>-|-|TRBV7-9|14|TRBJ2-5
TGTGCCAGCAGCTTAGTTGGAGGAGAAGAGACCCAGTACTTC
CASSLVGGEETQYF
>-|-|TRBV10-2|14|TRBJ1-3
TGCGCCAGCAGGGCCCGGGCCCAGGGAGACACCATATATTTT
CASRARAQGDTIYF
>TRBD2|-|TRBV12-3/TRBV12-4|13|TRBJ2-5
TGTGCCAGCAGCATGGGCCGCGGGGGGACCCAGTACTTC
CASSMGRGGTQYF
>TRBD2|-|TRBV5-1|17|TRBJ2-1
TGCGCCAGCAGCTTGGAACTCGCGGGACTAGGCTACAATGAGCAGTTCTTC
CASSLELAGLGYNEQFF
>TRBD1|-|TRBV3-1|13|TRBJ1-1
TGTGCCAGTATCCCGACAGGGGCCTCTGAAGCTTTCTTT
CASIPTGASEAFF
>-|few|TRBV19|12|TRBJ1-6
TGTGCCAGTAGTGGCAGTAATTCACCCCTCCACTTT
CASSGSNSPLHF
>-|-|TRBV28|22|TRBJ2-5
TGTGCCAGCAGTTTATACAAGGATTGGACACCGTGGTTCCCCGGAGGCCAAGAGACCCAGTACTTC
CASSLYKDWTPWFPGGQETQYF
>-|-|TRBV3-1|15|TRBJ1-2
TGTGCCAGCAGCCAAGATCTTCGACAGAACTATGGCTACACCTTC
CASSQDLRQNYGYTF
>TRBD2|-|TRBV27|17|TRBJ2-1
TGTGCCAGCAAGAAGGGGGCTAGCGGGAGCTCCTACAATGAGCAGTTCTTC
CASKKGASGSSYNEQFF
>-|-|TRBV6-5|18|TRBJ2-3
TGTGCCAGCAGTTACTCTCGTTCTAGTGGTAGCGCCACAGATACGCAGTATTTT
CASSYSRSSGSATDTQYF
>TRBD1|-|TRBV14|16|TRBJ2-7
TGTGCCAGCAGCCAAGGGGTAGGACAGGGGGTCCACGAGCAGTACTTC
CASSQGVGQGVHEQYF
>-|-|TRBV27|14|TRBJ1-5
TGTGCCAGCAGTTTAGACGGGTTGAATCAGCCCCAGCATTTT
CASSLDGLNQPQHF
>-|-|TRBV28|11|TRBJ2-1
TGTGCCAGCAGTTTCGGGACTGAGCAGTTCTTC
CASSFGTEQFF
>-|-|TRBV7-9|11|TRBJ2-1
TGTGCCAGCAGCGTAGTAAATGAGCAGTTCTTC
CASSVVNEQFF
>TRBD2|once|TRBV6-5|20|TRBJ2-7
TGTGCCAGCAGTTACTTAATCCCGGGACTAGCGGGAGATAGCTCCTACGAGCAGTACTTC
CASSYLIPGLAGDSSYEQYF
>TRBD1|-|TRBV6-1|14|TRBJ2-5
TGTGCCAGCAGTTTACAGGGGTGGGGAGAGACCCAGTACTTC
CASSLQGWGETQYF
>-|-|TRBV7-9|13|TRBJ2-7
TGTGCCAGCAGCTACGGTAACACCTACGAGCAGTACTTC
CASSYGNTYEQYF
>TRBD1|-|TRBV20-1|12|TRBJ1-1
TGCAGTGGCCCGGACAGGAGCCGAGAAGCTTTCTTT
CSGPDRSREAFF
>-|-|TRBV7-9|15|TRBJ2-2
TGTGCCAGCAGCTTAGTTGGGACCGCGGACCGGGAGCTGTTTTTT
CASSLVGTADRELFF
>-|few|TRBV11-2|14|TRBJ2-7
TGTGCCAGCAGCTTAGCCGTCCGGGCCTTCGAGCAGTACTTC
CASSLAVRAFEQYF
>TRBD2|-|TRBV5-6|14|TRBJ2-1
TGTGCCAGCAGTTCGGGACTAGCGGGAAAGGAGCAGTTCTTC
CASSSGLAGKEQFF
>-|-|TRBV30|12|TRBJ1-2
TGTGCCTGGAGTATCCGTTCGGGCGGCTACACCTTC
CAWSIRSGGYTF
>-|few|TRBV6-6|14|TRBJ2-5
TGTGCCAGCAGTTCCTCCGGAGGGCGGGAGACCCAGTACTTC
CASSSSGGRETQYF
>-|-|TRBV29-1|20|TRBJ2-1
TGCAGCGTTGAAGTGGCGCACTTGGGGGGGGGCTTAGGCTCCTACAATGAGCAGTTCTTC
CSVEVAHLGGGLGSYNEQFF
>TRBD1|-|TRBV27|17|TRBJ2-2
TGTGCCAGCAGTTTTAGCGCCCGGACAGGGGCGGCCGGGGAGCTGTTTTTT
CASSFSARTGAAGELFF
>TRBD1|-|TRBV7-9|13|TRBJ2-2
TGTGCCAGCAGCTGGGACAGCACCGGGGAGCTGTTTTTT
CASSWDSTGELFF
>-|-|TRBV7-9|16|TRBJ2-2
TGTGCCAGCAGCTTACGGGACCAAAGAAACACCGGGGAGCTGTCTTTT
CASSLRDQRNTGELSF
>-|-|TRBV5-4|12|TRBJ2-1
TGTGCCAGCAGCTTGGCGAGCCCTGAGCAGTTCTTC
CASSLASPEQFF
>-|-|TRBV7-3|16|TRBJ2-5
TGTGCCAGCAGCTTAAGATTTGGCAGGGGAAGAGAGACCCAGTACTTC
CASSLRFGRGRETQYF
>-|-|TRBV7-9|17|TRBJ2-5
TGTGCCAGCAGCTTAGGACCGGTCCCAACAGAACAAGAGACCCAGTACTTC
CASSLGPVPTEQETQYF
>TRBD2|-|TRBV5-6|13|TRBJ2-7
TGTGCCAGCAGCTTGGGCGGGAGAGGCGAGCAGTACTTC
CASSLGGRGEQYF
>-|-|TRBV7-9|11|TRBJ2-2
TGTGCCAGCAGCCCTCCGGGGGAGCTGTTTTTT
CASSPPGELFF
>TRBD2|-|TRBV3-1|16|TRBJ2-3
TGTGCCAGCAGCTTACGACTAGCGGGAGGTGTAGATACGCAGTATTTT
CASSLRLAGGVDTQYF
>-|-|TRBV7-6|15|TRBJ2-3
TGTGCCAGCCAATCCGGGGTGACTAGCACAGATACGCAGTATTTT
CASQSGVTSTDTQYF
>-|-|TRBV21-1|14|TRBJ1-5
TGTGCCAGCAGACAGACAGGGGGCAATCAGCCCCAGCATTTT
CASRQTGGNQPQHF
>TRBD2|-|TRBV18|17|TRBJ2-7
TGTGCCAGCTCACCCTCCGGGACTAGCGGGATCATGTACGAGCAGTACTTC
CASSPSGTSGIMYEQYF